This T cell receptor (beta chain) appears in the sequencing data of a study of T cell repertoires in cytomegalovirus infection. Across the whole study: The public TCR beta signatures pointed to both CMV infection and matching HLA type. General study findings and limits: HLA-C-restricted CMV clonotypes gave the most frequent clonotype in two of eight donors. CMV carriers having the relevant HLA were flagged by cumulative public TCR beta family frequency.

There are many counts of this clonotype. Its cognate antigen is unknown. TCRdb used MiXCR to reprocess the reads, holding one entry per CDR3 protein. The table shows roughly 130,000 distinct CDR3 sequences, with roughly 9% occurring only once. Germline assignment: CDR1 LNHNV and CDR2 YYDKDF (reference sequence). Deletions cut 3 bases from V and 6 bases from J, with 17 bases between. CDR3 length: 16 amino acids. The receptor's source is a human donor in good health (CMV status not recorded). Some clones in this sample may be carry-over from other donors' samples. Sequencing was carried out using PBMCs. The rearrangement uses TRBV15 and TRBJ2-2, with a weak D call TRBD2 (5 bases). DNA for the CDR3: TGTGCCACCAGCAGCCCATTAGCCGGGGAATCCGGGGAGCTGTTTTTT. The encoded protein is CATSSPLAGESGELFF. The full variable domain, completed using reference TRBV15 and TRBJ2-2, is DAMVIQNPRYQVTQFGKPVTLSCSQTLNHNVMYWYQQKSSQAPKLLFHYYDKDFNNEADTPDNFQSRRPNTSFCFLDIRSPGLGDTAMYLCATSSPLAGESGELFFGEGSRLTVL.